What follows are 10 T cell receptor beta chains derived from one specimen sequenced in a study of glioma-infiltrating T cells after dendritic cell vaccination. TCRdb keeps only in-frame clones here, not all; method: immunoSEQ multiplex PCR. This sample carries about 99,000 clones, roughly 76% of them seen once, and the ten largest clones take roughly 12%. Sample: blood, taken before dendritic cell vaccination. These receptors came from a human donor with glioblastoma.

The chain joins TRBV7-8 to TRBJ2-3; a weak D match, TRBD1 (5 bases). Deletions cut 1 base from V and 0 bases from J, with 5 bases between. Per germline, CDR1 SGHVS and CDR2 FQNEAQ. The CDR3 length is 14 residues. The CDR3 sequence is CASSLGQSTDTQYF. In nucleotides, the CDR3 is TGTGCCAGCAGCTTAGGACAGAGCACAGATACGCAGTATTTT.

The chain couples TRBV7-2 to TRBJ1-2; 7 bases line up with TRBD1. The CDR3 loop spans 15 amino acids. Trimming cost V 1 base and J 8 bases; bases outside gene matches: 10. Germline V gives CDR1 SGHTA, CDR2 FQGNSA. The CDR3 nucleotides read TGTGCCAGCAGCTTAGACTACAGGGGAGGTGAAGGCTACACCTTC. Translation: CASSLDYRGGEGYTF.

The gene calls are TRBV10-3 and TRBJ1-5; no firm D call. Trimming removed 3 bases at V and 0 bases at J, with 12 bases between. CDR1 ENHRY and CDR2 SYGVKD come from the germline V gene. The CDR3 totals 16 residues. The CDR3 DNA is TGTGCCATCAGTGACTCCGCGAGTTTTAGCAATCAGCCCCAGCATTTT. This encodes CAISDSASFSNQPQHF.

The chain carries TRBV7-9 and TRBJ1-1; D call uncertain. The V gene's germline CDR1 is SEHNR and CDR2 FQNEAQ (reference sequence). The CDR3 loop spans 15 amino acids. The germline V and J ends were trimmed by 2 bases and 0 bases, with 10 bases remaining between them. In nucleotides, the CDR3 is TGTGCCAGCAGCTTACATGCGGGCCTGAACACTGAAGCTTTCTTT. Residues: CASSLHAGLNTEAFF.

The chain carries TRBV7-9 and TRBJ2-3, with TRBD1 as a possible D gene (6 bases). Between the trimmed V and J ends, which lost 6 bases and 6 bases, there was a span of 22 bases. CDR1 SEHNR and CDR2 FQNEAQ come from the germline V gene (reference sequence). The length of the CDR3 is 16 residues. The CDR3 reads CASRGPGTSLGDTQYF. The CDR3 DNA is TGTGCCAGCAGGGGACCCGGGACATCACTAGGTGATACGCAGTATTTT. Full variable domain (remainder filled in from reference TRBV7-9 and TRBJ2-3): DTGVSQNPRHKITKRGQNVTFRCDPISEHNRLYWYRQTLGQGPEFLTYFQNEAQLEKSRLLSDRFSAERPKGSFSTLEIQRTEQGDSAMYLCASRGPGTSLGDTQYFGPGTRLTVL.

This clone was counted once. This chain connects TRBV5-4 to TRBJ2-5, with 10 bases matching TRBD2. Matching the DNA end better, TRBJ2-7 makes the J call doubtful. The CDR3 sequence is 16 residues long. Germline V lookup: CDR1 SGHNT, CDR2 YYREEE (reference sequence). The CDR3 is CASSPWGAGGPNEQYF. The CDR3 DNA sequence: TGTGCCAGCAGCCCCTGGGGAGCGGGGGGGCCGAACGAGCAGTACTTC.

This rearrangement joins TRBV5-6 to TRBJ1-6; unclear D gene. The V end lost 3 bases, the J end lost 9 bases, and 13 bases lay between the germline ends. CDR1 is SGHDT, CDR2 YYEEEE, per germline. The CDR3 consists of 14 residues. The DNA for the CDR3 is TGTGCCAGCAGCTGGGCCCTACCGACTTCACCCCTCCACTTT. This translates into CASSWALPTSPLHF.

The chain carries TRBV30 and TRBJ1-2; the D gene is possibly TRBD1 (6 bases). Germline CDR1 is GTSNPN and CDR2 is SVGIG (reference sequence). Trimming removed 4 bases at V and 3 bases at J, with 12 bases between. The CDR3 runs 13 residues. The CDR3 reads CAWTPGAYYGYTF. The CDR3 DNA reads TGTGCCTGGACGCCAGGGGCTTACTATGGCTACACCTTC.

A single count supports this clone. The chain couples TRBV6-5 to TRBJ1-1; possibly TRBD1 for D (5 bases). The CDR3 loop spans 13 amino acids. Germline CDR1 is MNHEY and CDR2 is SVGAGI. V lost 6 bases and J 6 bases, leaving 14 bases between the germline ends. The CDR3, as DNA: TGTGCCAGCAGCAGGGTATTAGTCGCTGAAGCTTTCTTT. Its translation: CASSRVLVAEAFF.

Here the CDR3 reads CAWSVGRGPGNTIYF. As DNA, the CDR3 is TGTGCCTGGAGTGTAGGCAGGGGGCCAGGAAACACCATATATTTT. V and J are TRBV30 and TRBJ1-3; 8 bases agree with TRBD1. The V gene's germline CDR1 is GTSNPN and CDR2 SVGIG (reference sequence). With 0 bases clipped from V and 4 bases from J, the junction kept 5 bases outside the gene matches. The CDR3 spans 15 residues.